This TCR beta chain was captured by sequencing in a study of neurological immune-mediated disorders. This clonotype was recorded at least ten times. The CDR3 is 16 amino acids. Germline CDR1 MGHDK, CDR2 SYGVNS. Germline trimming cut 3 bases from V and 4 bases from J; bases unmatched to any gene: 12. The cDNA was generated through 5'RACE incorporating 10-nucleotide random UMIs. TCRdb fed the 5' RACE reads into MiXCR, producing one record per CDR3 protein. The repertoire holds tens of thousands of distinct CDR3 sequences, with 5.8% as singletons. Noted time point: longitudinal time-point 2. This receptor was obtained from a woman aged 60-75 years with multiple sclerosis. The V call is TRBV25-1, the J call TRBJ2-7; 7 bases are a match to TRBD1. Sequences were obtained from PBMCs. CDR3 nucleotides: TGTGCCAGCAGTGACCGACTCCTGACAGGGCGGTACGAGCAGTACTTC. Translated: CASSDRLLTGRYEQYF.